A single sample gave rise to the 25 T cell receptor beta chains below, sequenced in a study of cytomegalovirus exposure and HLA in healthy donors. PCR was performed using 60 Vbeta and 13 Jbeta primers. Clones were read by immunoSEQ multiplex PCR, and TCRdb kept only the in-frame ones, dropping some. This table has 100,000 to 150,000 clones, about 80% appearing once. Sequencing was carried out using PBMCs. All receptors come from a man in his forties in good health and CMV-seronegative.

V gene TRBV7-9 combines with J gene TRBJ1-5; the match to TRBD1 covers 9 bases. From germline, CDR1 is SEHNR and CDR2 FQNEAQ (reference sequence). This CDR3 spans 14 amino acids. The J segment lost 3 bases and the V segment lost 5 bases, leaving 2 bases of the junction unmatched. The CDR3 protein is CASSRTGVNQPQHF. The CDR3 region has the DNA TGTGCCAGCAGCAGGACAGGGGTCAATCAGCCCCAGCATTTT.

The chain has TRBV5-1 and TRBJ1-1; 8 bases are shared with TRBD1. CDR1 SGHRS and CDR2 YFSETQ come from the germline V gene. This CDR3 comprises 17 residues. V shed 0 bases and J 4 bases; nucleotides not matched to a gene: 11. The CDR3 spells CASSLGGGGQGSTEAFF. CDR3 coding DNA: TGCGCCAGCAGCTTGGGGGGGGGCGGACAGGGAAGCACTGAAGCTTTCTTT.

The chain joins TRBV19 to TRBJ2-5; TRBD1 aligns across 10 bases. CDR1 is LNHDA and CDR2 is SQIVND in the germline V gene (reference sequence). V shed 7 bases and J 6 bases; nucleotides not matched to a gene: 8. This CDR3 has 14 amino acids. This chain's CDR3 is CASTPGDRGQTQYF. The CDR3 coding sequence is TGTGCCAGTACCCCGGGGGACAGGGGACAGACCCAGTACTTC.

The V gene is TRBV5-4, the J gene TRBJ2-5; perhaps TRBD2 as D (6 bases). V shed 5 bases and J shed 2 bases, with 16 bases lying between them. The CDR3 sequence is 15 residues long. Germline CDR1 is SGHNT and CDR2 is YYREEE (reference sequence). The CDR3 region is CASSPPGGLQETQYF. The CDR3 DNA sequence: TGTGCCAGCAGTCCTCCCGGGGGATTGCAAGAGACCCAGTACTTC.

This chain links TRBV5-4 with TRBJ1-1, with D maybe TRBD1 (5 bases). The CDR3 is 16 amino acids. V was clipped by 7 bases and J by 4 bases, with 23 bases between them. Germline V gene data show CDR1 as SGHNT and CDR2 as YYREEE (reference sequence). The chain's CDR3 is CASGRPQGRSGTEAFF. The CDR3 nucleotides are TGTGCCAGCGGTCGTCCGCAGGGTAGGTCGGGCACTGAAGCTTTCTTT.

The genes are TRBV6-1 and TRBJ2-7, with D unresolved. From germline, CDR1 is MNHNS and CDR2 SASEGT. The CDR3 loop spans 15 amino acids. Trimming stripped 6 bases from V and 3 bases from J, with 18 bases between. CDR3 sequence reads: CASRKPGSLRYEQYF. The DNA of the CDR3 is TGTGCCAGCAGGAAGCCCGGGTCACTCCGCTACGAGCAGTACTTC.

A remark on this clone: The same CDR3 arises from other DNA sequences in this sample as well. The rearrangement joins TRBV15 to TRBJ2-2, with a tentative D call TRBD1 (6 bases). The CDR3 sequence is 15 residues long. V was trimmed by 5 bases and J by 1 base, leaving 11 bases between them. Germline V gene sequence: CDR1 LNHNV, CDR2 YYDKDF (reference sequence). The CDR3 here is CATSERDKNTGELFF. CDR3 nucleotides: TGTGCCACCAGCGAGAGGGACAAGAACACCGGGGAGCTGTTTTTT.

J is TRBJ2-3 and V is TRBV9; D unclear. The germline CDR1 and CDR2 sequences are SGDLS and YYNGEE. Trimming pared 3 bases from V and 0 bases from J, leaving 14 bases between. The CDR3 is made up of 16 amino acids. As DNA, the CDR3 is TGTGCCAGCAGCGGGCAAACCCCGTCTAGCACAGATACGCAGTATTTT. This translates into CASSGQTPSSTDTQYF.

This clone was observed a few times. The genes are TRBV27 and TRBJ1-1; 9 positions match TRBD1. From germline, CDR1 is MNHEY and CDR2 SMNVEV (reference sequence). The CDR3 runs to 16 residues. The trim removed 4 bases at V and 1 base at J, leaving 7 bases unmatched. The CDR3, as DNA: TGTGCCAGCAGTTCCTGGACAGGGGCTAGGAACACTGAAGCTTTCTTT. It yields the protein CASSSWTGARNTEAFF.

A remark on this clone: Lacking the conserved final phenylalanine or tryptophan, this CDR3 likely reflects a read error. The rearrangement uses TRBV5-4 and TRBJ2-3; 10 bases map to TRBD1. Germline CDR1 is SGHNT and CDR2 is YYREEE (reference sequence). Trimming cost V 0 bases and J 4 bases; bases outside gene matches: 5. The CDR3 has 16 residues. In DNA form, the CDR3 reads TGTGCCAGCAGCTTGGATCGGACAGGGGGGCCAGATACGCAGTATGTT. It translates to CASSLDRTGGPDTQYV.

The V gene is TRBV11-2, the J gene TRBJ2-4; a possible D gene is TRBD2 (6 bases). V was cut by 8 bases and J by 0 bases, with 14 bases left in between. Germline CDR1 is SGHAT and CDR2 is FQNNGV. This CDR3 spans 15 amino acids. CDR3 nucleotide sequence: TGTGCCAGCGGGTATGCGGGGAAAGCCAAAAACATTCAGTACTTC. Translation gives CASGYAGKAKNIQYF.

This chain connects TRBV10-3 to TRBJ2-3, with D hard to call. CDR1 is ENHRY, CDR2 SYGVKD, per germline. CDR3 length: 15 residues. The ends were cut back, 6 bases at V and 2 bases at J, with 15 bases in the middle. DNA of the CDR3: TGTGCCATCAGGCAGTCGTTTGCGGTCACAGATACGCAGTATTTT. It specifies CAIRQSFAVTDTQYF.

The gene calls are TRBV2 and TRBJ1-2; 8 bases fit TRBD1. Germline V gene sequence: CDR1 SNHLY, CDR2 FYNNEI. The CDR3 has 13 residues. Trimming at V came to 6 bases and at J to 4 bases, leaving 4 bases not matched to a gene. The CDR3 bases are TGTGCCAGCAGGGGACAGGACTCCTATGGCTACACCTTC. Translation: CASRGQDSYGYTF. Combining the CDR3 with reference TRBV2 and TRBJ1-2 gives the whole variable domain EPEVTQTPSHQVTQMGQEVILRCVPISNHLYFYWYRQILGQKVEFLVSFYNNEISEKSEIFDDQFSVERPDGSNFTLKIRSTKLEDSAMYFCASRGQDSYGYTFGSGTRLTVV.

The chain employs TRBV6-1 and TRBJ1-1, with 7 bases aligning to TRBD1. This CDR3 has 13 residues. The V gene end was trimmed by 10 bases and the J gene end by 0 bases; junction bases not matched to a gene: 5. Germline loops: CDR1 MNHNS, CDR2 SASEGT. The CDR3 loop reads CATDRVLNTEAFF. CDR3 DNA sequence: TGTGCCACCGACAGGGTATTGAACACTGAAGCTTTCTTT.

The chain has TRBV10-3 and TRBJ2-2; a weak D match, TRBD1 (6 bases). Trimming left V 6 bases short and J 5 bases short, with 13 bases between. Looked up from germline, CDR1 is ENHRY and CDR2 is SYGVKD. The CDR3 totals 14 residues. CDR3 in DNA: TGTGCCATCAGCAATGGACAGACAACCGGGGAGCTGTTTTTT. Translated: CAISNGQTTGELFF.

The chain links TRBV7-5 to TRBJ2-7; the table gives TRBD2 as D, unverified against the DNA. TRBV7-5 corresponds to a pseudogene. This CDR3 has 13 amino acids. Here the CDR3 reads CVRSLRGPHEQYF. CDR3 nucleotide sequence: TGTGTCAGAAGCTTACGGGGTCCTCACGAGCAGTACTTC.

V usage is TRBV7-8 and J usage is TRBJ1-4; no reliable D call. V was shortened by 5 bases and J by 5 bases, with 18 bases between the two germline ends. Germline CDR1 reads SGHVS; CDR2 reads FQNEAQ. The CDR3 spans 16 residues. The CDR3: CASSPVGGGLNEKLFF. DNA of the CDR3: TGTGCCAGCAGCCCCGTCGGAGGAGGGTTGAATGAAAAACTGTTTTTT.

The chain has TRBV29-1 and TRBJ2-7; D may be TRBD2 (5 bases). The CDR3 is made up of 11 amino acids. V was clipped by 6 bases and J by 6 bases, with 12 bases between them. Germline V gene lookup returns CDR1 SQVTM and CDR2 ANQGSEA. The CDR3 region has the DNA TGCAGCGTAACCGGAGGTGGCGAGCAGTACTTC. It yields the protein CSVTGGGEQYF.

The CDR3 region has the DNA TGTGCCAGCGGACTTGTCCGTGAGACCCAGTACTTC. Its translation: CASGLVRETQYF. V usage is TRBV7-2 and J usage is TRBJ2-5, with D possibly TRBD2 on 5 matching bases. This CDR3 contains 12 residues. CDR1 SGHTA and CDR2 FQGNSA come from the germline V gene. V shed 8 bases and J shed 5 bases, with 12 bases lying between them.

In DNA, the CDR3 is TGTGCCAGCAGCGAGATGGCTGAAGCTTTCTTT. Translated, it gives CASSEMAEAFF. This chain joins TRBV28 and TRBJ1-1; D is unresolved. V was trimmed by 6 bases and J by 6 bases, leaving 8 bases between them. CDR1 and CDR2 from the germline V gene are MDHEN and SYDVKM. CDR3 size: 11 residues.

The chain combines TRBV5-5 with TRBJ1-2, with D possibly being TRBD1 (5 bases). CDR3 length: 17 residues. Deletions cut 4 bases from V and 9 bases from J, with 28 bases between. Germline CDR1 reads SGHKS; CDR2 reads YYEKEE (reference sequence). CDR3 residues: CASSPPWGRGSLYRYTF. DNA for the CDR3: TGTGCCAGCAGCCCTCCGTGGGGCAGAGGATCCCTTTATCGCTACACCTTC.

This clone was picked up a small number of times. J is TRBJ1-1 and V is TRBV19; 10 nucleotides line up with TRBD1. This CDR3 is 13 amino acids long. The germline V gene has CDR1 LNHDA and CDR2 SQIVND (reference sequence). V lost 5 bases, J lost 8 bases, and 5 bases stayed unmatched. CDR3 DNA sequence: TGTGCCAGTAGTCCCGACAGGGGGCGGGAAGCTTTCTTT. Translation: CASSPDRGREAFF.

The chain employs TRBV30 and TRBJ2-3; a weak D match, TRBD2 (6 bases). The ends were cut back, 1 base at V and 1 base at J, with 6 bases in the middle. Germline V CDR1 and CDR2: GTSNPN, SVGIG (reference sequence). The CDR3 sequence is 13 residues long. CDR3 bases: TGTGCCTGGAGTGGGAGGGGCACAGATACGCAGTATTTT. Translating gives CAWSGRGTDTQYF.

The V call is TRBV5-4, the J call TRBJ1-5, with D tentatively TRBD1 (6 bases). The germline V and J ends were trimmed by 4 bases and 7 bases, with 15 bases remaining between them. Germline CDR1 reads SGHNT; CDR2 reads YYREEE (reference sequence). The length of the CDR3 is 14 residues. CDR3 nucleotide sequence: TGTGCCAGCAGCCAACAGGGCGGCGACCAGCCCCAGCATTTT. This translates into CASSQQGGDQPQHF.

This rearrangement joins TRBV12-2 to TRBJ2-5; the table calls TRBD2, which could not be checked here. TRBV12-2 is termed a pseudogene. CDR3 length: 18 residues. The CDR3: CASRFRTQSGGCQETQYF. CDR3 DNA: TGTGCAAGTCGCTTTCGGACCCAAAGCGGGGGGTGCCAAGAGACCCAGTACTTC.